This record concerns one T cell receptor beta chain sequence. The source of the sample is a study of T cell changes during pregnancy in multiple sclerosis. Profiling relied on immunoSEQ multiplex PCR, and the TCRdb table lists in-frame clones only, not all of them. The sample includes about 70,000 clones, around nine tenths seen only once; the top ten take 1.1% to 1.5%. V was pared by 3 bases and J by 7 bases, with 6 bases of the junction left unmatched. There are 13 residues in the CDR3. Germline V CDR1 and CDR2: SQVTM, ANQGSEA. Sequencing was performed on peripheral blood, taken in the third trimester of pregnancy. The clonotype comes from a female donor in good health, enrolled as a control in a pregnancy study. The chain has TRBV29-1 and TRBJ2-4; 7 bases are shared with TRBD2. The chain's CDR3 is CSVEVGGGNIQYF. CDR3 nucleotides: TGCAGCGTTGAGGTCGGGGGAGGGAACATTCAGTACTTC. The whole variable domain, remainder taken from reference TRBV29-1 and TRBJ2-4, is SAVISQKPSRDICQRGTSLTIQCQVDSQVTMMFWYRQQPGQSLTLIATANQGSEATYESGFVIDKFPISRPNLTFSTLTVSNMSPEDSSIYLCSVEVGGGNIQYFGAGTRLSVL.